Listed below are T cell receptor beta chains from one sample, sequenced in a study of spatial heterogeneity in lung cancer. TCRdb re-analysed the 5' RACE reads in MiXCR, keeping a single row per CDR3 protein. Among about 92,000 distinct CDR3 sequences listed, over 9.5% were seen once. The sequencing used PBMCs, collected at surgery. The receptors come from a male donor with early-stage non-small cell lung cancer. Each CDR3 is given with its conserved first and last residue. The order of the fields is D gene, J gene, V gene, clone size, CDR3 protein, CDR3 DNA. The D gene is left open where the match is weak. The size field is filled for only some rows; it gives once, few, many or a size class.

d_gene: TRBD2; j_gene: TRBJ2-5; v_gene: TRBV7-8; abundance: few; CDR3aa: CASSLPAGGSMEETQYF; CDR3nt: TGTGCCAGCAGCTTACCCGCCGGCGGGAGTATGGAAGAGACCCAGTACTTC
d_gene: .; j_gene: TRBJ1-5; v_gene: TRBV27; abundance: .; CDR3aa: CASRYREGQPQHF; CDR3nt: TGTGCCAGCAGGTACAGAGAGGGTCAGCCCCAGCATTTT
d_gene: TRBD2; j_gene: TRBJ2-5; v_gene: TRBV28; abundance: few; CDR3aa: CASRSPLAGVFSNRRQETQYF; CDR3nt: TGTGCCAGCAGGTCCCCGCTAGCGGGAGTCTTCTCGAACCGGAGACAAGAGACCCAGTACTTC
d_gene: .; j_gene: TRBJ2-5; v_gene: TRBV29-1; abundance: many; CDR3aa: CSSGSSQETQYF; CDR3nt: TGCAGCTCGGGGAGTAGTCAAGAGACCCAGTACTTC
d_gene: .; j_gene: TRBJ1-5; v_gene: TRBV6-2/TRBV6-3; abundance: few; CDR3aa: CASSNSKSAQPQHF; CDR3nt: TGTGCCAGCAGTAACAGTAAAAGTGCTCAGCCCCAGCATTTT
d_gene: .; j_gene: TRBJ2-3; v_gene: TRBV29-1; abundance: .; CDR3aa: CSVDEATTDTQYF; CDR3nt: TGCAGCGTTGATGAAGCGACCACAGATACGCAGTATTTT
d_gene: TRBD2; j_gene: TRBJ2-3; v_gene: TRBV12-5; abundance: .; CDR3aa: CASGLGSGLAGGDTQYF; CDR3nt: TGTGCTAGTGGTTTGGGATCGGGACTAGCGGGAGGAGATACGCAGTATTTT
d_gene: TRBD2; j_gene: TRBJ2-5; v_gene: TRBV11-2; abundance: few; CDR3aa: CASSLVSGGATETQYF; CDR3nt: TGTGCCAGCAGCTTAGTTAGCGGGGGGGCGACGGAGACCCAGTACTTC
d_gene: TRBD2; j_gene: TRBJ2-3; v_gene: TRBV20-1; abundance: few; CDR3aa: CSARDGREVMDTQYF; CDR3nt: TGCAGTGCTAGAGATGGGCGGGAGGTCATGGATACGCAGTATTTT
d_gene: TRBD2; j_gene: TRBJ2-3; v_gene: TRBV20-1; abundance: many; CDR3aa: CSARTSGITDTQYF; CDR3nt: TGCAGTGCTCGGACTAGCGGGATCACAGATACGCAGTATTTT
d_gene: .; j_gene: TRBJ2-5; v_gene: TRBV7-8; abundance: few; CDR3aa: CASSGRIKQETQYF; CDR3nt: TGTGCCAGCAGCGGACGGATAAAACAAGAGACCCAGTACTTC
d_gene: TRBD1; j_gene: TRBJ1-5; v_gene: TRBV12-3/TRBV12-4; abundance: many; CDR3aa: CASSLNRGDQPQHF; CDR3nt: TGTGCCAGCAGTTTGAACAGGGGTGATCAGCCCCAGCATTTT
d_gene: TRBD1; j_gene: TRBJ2-1; v_gene: TRBV10-3; abundance: .; CDR3aa: CAMGATGQIYNEQFF; CDR3nt: TGTGCCATGGGAGCCACGGGACAGATCTACAATGAGCAGTTCTTC
d_gene: TRBD1; j_gene: TRBJ1-3; v_gene: TRBV12-3/TRBV12-4; abundance: .; CDR3aa: CASSLGQGYSGNTIYF; CDR3nt: TGTGCCAGCAGTCTAGGACAGGGGTACTCTGGAAACACCATATATTTT
d_gene: .; j_gene: TRBJ1-5; v_gene: TRBV20-1; abundance: .; CDR3aa: CSARRGNQPQHF; CDR3nt: TGCAGTGCAAGGAGGGGCAATCAGCCCCAGCATTTT
d_gene: .; j_gene: TRBJ1-2; v_gene: TRBV20-1; abundance: few; CDR3aa: CSASVYGYTF; CDR3nt: TGCAGTGCCTCAGTTTATGGCTACACCTTC
d_gene: .; j_gene: TRBJ2-7; v_gene: TRBV14; abundance: .; CDR3aa: CASSHHRTLSSYEQYF; CDR3nt: TGTGCCAGCAGCCATCACCGGACACTGAGCTCCTACGAGCAGTACTTC
d_gene: TRBD2; j_gene: TRBJ2-7; v_gene: TRBV6-1; abundance: .; CDR3aa: CASSETSVPYEQYF; CDR3nt: TGTGCCAGCAGTGAGACTAGCGTTCCCTACGAGCAGTACTTC
d_gene: .; j_gene: TRBJ2-3; v_gene: TRBV28; abundance: medium-sized; CDR3aa: CASSGTFDVATDTQYF; CDR3nt: TGTGCCAGCAGCGGGACCTTCGACGTAGCCACAGATACGCAGTATTTT
d_gene: TRBD2; j_gene: TRBJ2-7; v_gene: TRBV27; abundance: many; CDR3aa: CASSRTSGNLYEQYF; CDR3nt: TGTGCCAGCAGTCGGACTAGCGGGAACCTCTACGAGCAGTACTTC
d_gene: TRBD2; j_gene: TRBJ2-3; v_gene: TRBV3-1; abundance: few; CDR3aa: CASSQGGGVTDTQYF; CDR3nt: TGTGCCAGCAGCCAAGGCGGGGGGGTCACAGATACGCAGTATTTT
d_gene: TRBD1; j_gene: TRBJ2-7; v_gene: TRBV7-6; abundance: .; CDR3aa: CASSLTGGGDEQYF; CDR3nt: TGTGCCAGCAGCTTGACAGGGGGAGGCGACGAGCAGTACTTC
d_gene: TRBD2; j_gene: TRBJ2-1; v_gene: TRBV20-1; abundance: few; CDR3aa: CSAIGLAGVGEQFF; CDR3nt: TGCAGCGCTATAGGCCTAGCGGGAGTTGGTGAGCAGTTCTTC
d_gene: .; j_gene: TRBJ2-7; v_gene: TRBV29-1; abundance: few; CDR3aa: CSVLGSFSYEQYF; CDR3nt: TGCAGCGTTCTCGGCAGCTTCTCCTACGAGCAGTACTTC
d_gene: TRBD1; j_gene: TRBJ1-4; v_gene: TRBV7-9; abundance: .; CDR3aa: CASSLNRGNEKLFF; CDR3nt: TGTGCCAGCAGCTTAAACAGGGGGAATGAAAAACTGTTTTTT
d_gene: .; j_gene: TRBJ2-7; v_gene: TRBV5-1; abundance: many; CDR3aa: CASSLELNYEQYF; CDR3nt: TGCGCCAGCAGCTTGGAACTAAACTACGAGCAGTACTTC
d_gene: .; j_gene: TRBJ2-1; v_gene: TRBV5-1; abundance: few; CDR3aa: CASSREISYNEQFF; CDR3nt: TGCGCCAGCAGCCGGGAGATTTCCTACAATGAGCAGTTCTTC
d_gene: .; j_gene: TRBJ2-5; v_gene: TRBV28; abundance: few; CDR3aa: CASTPHWKTQETQYF; CDR3nt: TGTGCCAGCACCCCACATTGGAAGACCCAAGAGACCCAGTACTTC
d_gene: TRBD2; j_gene: TRBJ2-1; v_gene: TRBV5-4; abundance: .; CDR3aa: CASSIVAGATDEQFF; CDR3nt: TGTGCCAGCAGCATCGTAGCGGGAGCAACGGATGAGCAGTTCTTC
d_gene: TRBD1; j_gene: TRBJ1-4; v_gene: TRBV27; abundance: .; CDR3aa: CASSITGGAWEKLFF; CDR3nt: TGTGCCAGCAGCATAACAGGGGGCGCATGGGAAAAACTGTTTTTT
d_gene: TRBD1; j_gene: TRBJ2-7; v_gene: TRBV5-1; abundance: few; CDR3aa: CASSKGQDSYEQYF; CDR3nt: TGCGCCAGCAGCAAAGGACAGGACTCCTACGAGCAGTACTTC